Below, 31 T cell receptor beta chains from the same sample are listed, as sequenced in a study of blood T cell repertoires in COVID-19. The data were produced by immunoSEQ multiplex PCR, yet TCRdb's version contains in-frame clones alone and is incomplete. The sample records about 110,000 clones, around 78% being singletons. The source material was peripheral blood. These receptors all come from a woman in her sixties or seventies with acute or convalescent COVID-19.

The J gene is TRBJ1-3, the V gene TRBV7-9; D unresolved. This CDR3 is 12 amino acids long. Trimming removed 1 base from V and 10 bases from J, with 8 bases in between. The germline gives CDR1 SEHNR, CDR2 FQNEAQ (reference sequence). The CDR3 sequence is CASSLVAATIYF. The CDR3, as DNA: TGTGCCAGCAGCTTAGTGGCGGCGACCATATATTTT.

This chain uses TRBV19 with TRBJ1-2, with 8 bases lining up with TRBD1. The V gene end was trimmed by 9 bases and the J gene end by 7 bases; junction bases not matched to a gene: 13. The CDR3 length is 14 residues. Germline lookup yields CDR1 LNHDA and CDR2 SQIVND (reference sequence). CDR3 sequence reads: CASQGRTGNGGYTF. CDR3 bases: TGTGCCAGCCAGGGGCGGACAGGGAACGGTGGCTACACCTTC.

V is TRBV14 and J is TRBJ2-7, with D tentatively TRBD1 (6 bases). Germline CDR1 SGHDN, CDR2 FVKESK. The V gene lost 7 bases and the J gene lost 5 bases, with 15 bases spanning the gap. The CDR3 has 13 residues. This CDR3 reads CASNTGTFHEQYF. The CDR3 DNA sequence: TGTGCCAGCAATACAGGGACGTTCCACGAGCAGTACTTC.

The chain is built from TRBV27 and TRBJ2-7, with a tentative D call TRBD1 (6 bases). The V end was cut by 8 bases, the J end by 0 bases, with 11 bases between. Per the germline V gene, CDR1 is MNHEY and CDR2 is SMNVEV (reference sequence). The CDR3 sequence is 13 residues long. As DNA, the CDR3 is TGTGCCAGCCTAGACAGGTCCTCCTACGAGCAGTACTTC. Translation: CASLDRSSYEQYF.

The gene calls are TRBV19 and TRBJ2-2, with D unclear. The CDR3 extends over 15 amino acids. V lost 1 base to trimming and J lost 1 base, with 7 bases between them. CDR1 is LNHDA and CDR2 is SQIVND in the germline V gene (reference sequence). The CDR3 is CASSIGLVNTGELFF. In DNA, the CDR3 is TGTGCCAGTAGTATAGGACTGGTGAACACCGGGGAGCTGTTTTTT.

The chain links TRBV3-1 (or the pseudogene TRBV3-2) to TRBJ2-7; 9 nucleotides line up with TRBD2. Trimming cost V 4 bases and J 2 bases; bases outside gene matches: 9. CDR1 and CDR2 from the germline V gene are LGHDT and YNNKEL (reference sequence). This CDR3 is 16 amino acids long. This chain's CDR3 is CASSPGLARGPYEQYF. CDR3 coding DNA: TGTGCCAGCAGCCCGGGACTAGCCCGGGGACCCTACGAGCAGTACTTC.

The chain employs TRBV18 and TRBJ2-5, with 7 nucleotides matching TRBD1. There are 13 residues in the CDR3. Trimming took 3 bases from V and 5 from J; bases not matched to a gene: 3. Per the germline V gene, CDR1 is KGHSH and CDR2 is LQKENI. CDR3 DNA: TGTGCCAGCTCACCCACAGGGGCCGAGACCCAGTACTTC. This codes for CASSPTGAETQYF.

The chain couples TRBV19 to TRBJ2-3; tentative D call: TRBD2 (5 bases). CDR1 and CDR2 (germline): LNHDA, SQIVND (reference sequence). Trimming left V 3 bases short and J 2 bases short, with 12 bases between. The CDR3 covers 15 residues. DNA of the CDR3: TGTGCCAGTAGTATTCAAACGGGGTCCACAGATACGCAGTATTTT. Its protein is CASSIQTGSTDTQYF.

V is TRBV18 and J is TRBJ1-1, with D tentatively TRBD1 (6 bases). Trimming left V 6 bases short and J 5 bases short, with 13 bases between. Germline-derived CDR1 and CDR2 are KGHSH and LQKENI. The CDR3 spans 13 residues. The CDR3 region is CASSLDQGTEAFF. The CDR3 DNA sequence: TGTGCCAGCTCCCTAGACCAGGGGACTGAAGCTTTCTTT.

The chain recombines TRBV19 with TRBJ2-7; D is perhaps TRBD2 (6 bases). Germline V lookup: CDR1 LNHDA, CDR2 SQIVND (reference sequence). Trimming cost V 4 bases and J 3 bases, with 16 bases left between them. The CDR3 loop spans 15 amino acids. This CDR3 is CASSTVIGSNYEQYF. CDR3 nucleotides: TGTGCCAGTAGTACAGTTATCGGGAGCAACTACGAGCAGTACTTC. Variable domain in full (rest from reference TRBV19 and TRBJ2-7): DGGITQSPKYLFRKEGQNVTLSCEQNLNHDAMYWYRQDPGQGLRLIYYSQIVNDFQKGDIAEGYSVSREKKESFPLTVTSAQKNPTAFYLCASSTVIGSNYEQYFGPGTRLTVT.

This clone was seen more than once but under ten times. The V and J genes are TRBV28 and TRBJ2-7; 7 bases align to TRBD1. Germline CDR1 and CDR2: MDHEN and SYDVKM. This CDR3 spans 15 amino acids. J gave up 4 bases and V 2 bases, and 8 bases lay outside the gene matches. CDR3 loop: CASSLRGQGLYEQYF. The CDR3 nucleotides are TGTGCCAGCAGTTTAAGGGGGCAGGGTCTGTACGAGCAGTACTTC. Full variable domain (missing parts from reference TRBV28 and TRBJ2-7): DVKVTQSSRYLVKRTGEKVFLECVQDMDHENMFWYRQDPGLGLRLIYFSYDVKMKEKGDIPEGYSVSREKKERFSLILESASTNQTSMYLCASSLRGQGLYEQYFGPGTRLTVT.

This rearrangement joins TRBV7-8 to TRBJ2-7, with 8 bases fitting TRBD2. After removal of 2 bases from V and 5 bases from J, the junction contained 11 bases not matched to a gene. The CDR3 extends over 16 amino acids. The V gene's germline CDR1 is SGHVS and CDR2 FQNEAQ. This CDR3 is CASSLIRLAGSDEQYF. CDR3 sequence (DNA): TGTGCCAGCAGCTTAATTAGGTTAGCGGGATCTGACGAGCAGTACTTC.

The rearrangement joins TRBV5-1 to TRBJ2-7; D is unresolved. The germline V gene encodes CDR1 SGHRS and CDR2 YFSETQ. This CDR3 is 14 amino acids long. Trimming removed 2 bases from V and 2 bases from J, with 11 bases in between. The CDR3 sequence: CASSLQNPTYEQYF. The CDR3 DNA follows: TGCGCCAGCAGCTTACAGAACCCAACCTACGAGCAGTACTTC. Using reference TRBV5-1 and TRBJ2-7 for the parts outside the CDR3, the full variable domain is KAGVTQTPRYLIKTRGQQVTLSCSPISGHRSVSWYQQTPGQGLQFLFEYFSETQRNKGNFPGRFSGRQFSNSRSEMNVSTLELGDSALYLCASSLQNPTYEQYFGPGTRLTVT.

The chain joins TRBV2 to TRBJ1-1; 8 bases line up with TRBD1. This CDR3 has 12 residues. Germline loops: CDR1 SNHLY, CDR2 FYNNEI. V dropped 10 bases and J dropped 1; count of bases not matched to a gene: 2. CDR3 sequence reads: CAKGTGNTEAFF. The CDR3 bases are TGTGCCAAGGGGACAGGGAACACTGAAGCTTTCTTT.

This clone was detected only once. The rearrangement uses TRBV7-2 and TRBJ2-3; 7 bases agree with TRBD2. Germline CDR1 and CDR2: SGHTA and FQGNSA. CDR3 size: 14 residues. V gave up 6 bases and J gave up 3 bases; unmatched junction bases: 6. CDR3 sequence reads: CASRDAGGTDTQYF. The DNA for the CDR3 is TGTGCCAGCAGGGACGCCGGGGGGACAGATACGCAGTATTTT.

The chain employs TRBV9 and TRBJ1-1, with 9 bases lining up with TRBD1. Germline V gene sequence: CDR1 SGDLS, CDR2 YYNGEE. The CDR3 consists of 16 residues. J gave up 6 bases and V 0 bases, and 9 bases lay outside the gene matches. CDR3 sequence (DNA): TGTGCCAGCAGCGTAGGGACACAGGGGGCTGGCTCTGAAGCTTTCTTT. Translation: CASSVGTQGAGSEAFF.

On this clone itself: One junction end disagrees with the germline gene, perhaps due to a read error. The J gene is TRBJ2-5, the V gene TRBV7-7, with D maybe TRBD1 (6 bases). Looked up from germline, CDR1 is SSHAT and CDR2 is FNYEAQ (reference sequence). The CDR3 contains 13 residues. The CDR3 DNA is TGTGCTAGCAGCGGACAGAATCAAGAGACCCAGTACTTC. Its protein is CASSGQNQETQYF. The full variable domain, in which reference TRBV7-7 and TRBJ2-5 provide the parts outside the CDR3, is GAGVSQSPRYKVTKRGQDVTLRCDPISSHATLYWYQQALGQGPEFLTYFNYEAQPDKSGLPSDRFSAERPEGSISTLTIQRTEQRDSAMYRCASSGQNQETQYFGPGTRLLVL.

The chain has TRBV4-1 and TRBJ1-6, with TRBD1 matching over 7 bases. Unmatched junction bases numbered 8, after V lost 0 bases and J lost 6 bases. Germline CDR1 MGHRA, CDR2 YSYEKL. This CDR3 has 17 residues. The CDR3 spells CASSQETFRQGNSPLHF. In nucleotides, the CDR3 is TGCGCCAGCAGCCAAGAGACATTTCGACAGGGTAATTCACCCCTCCACTTT.

The V gene is TRBV27, the J gene TRBJ1-2; D remains ambiguous. V was shortened by 4 bases and J by 6 bases, with 30 bases between the two germline ends. Germline CDR1 is MNHEY and CDR2 is SMNVEV (reference sequence). The CDR3 loop spans 19 amino acids. CDR3 coding DNA: TGTGCCAGCAGTTCCCTAACTTTAACCGACACGGGAAGCCCCCATGGCTACACCTTC. Protein product: CASSSLTLTDTGSPHGYTF.

The chain joins TRBV28 to TRBJ1-1; 8 bases match TRBD1. The germline V gene encodes CDR1 MDHEN and CDR2 SYDVKM. The CDR3 contains 14 residues. The V and J ends lost 3 bases and 4 bases, in that order; junction bases with no gene match: 4. The CDR3 DNA is TGTGCCAGCAGTTTTCAACAGGGGGTCACTGAAGCTTTCTTT. Amino acids: CASSFQQGVTEAFF.

The chain is built from TRBV21-1 and TRBJ1-5; the table's D call of TRBD1 was not tested on the DNA. TRBV21-1 is noted as a pseudogene. The CDR3 sequence is 18 residues long. The CDR3 DNA reads as TGTGCCAGCAGCAAAGCGACTACCCGACAGGGAAGCAATCAGCCCCAGCATTTT. Translated: CASSKATTRQGSNQPQHF.

The chain joins TRBV7-3 to TRBJ2-1; perhaps TRBD1 as D (5 bases). Germline V lookup: CDR1 SGHTA, CDR2 FQGTGA. The V end was cut by 3 bases, the J end by 7 bases, with 10 bases between. This CDR3 has 13 residues. The CDR3 here is CASSLKPGNEQFF. CDR3 coding DNA: TGTGCCAGCAGCTTGAAACCAGGGAATGAGCAGTTCTTC.

The chain recombines TRBV6-2 or TRBV6-3 with TRBJ1-1; tentative D call: TRBD1 (5 bases). Deletions cut 6 bases from V and 0 bases from J, with 17 bases between. In germline, CDR1 is MNHEY, CDR2 SVGEGT. There are 16 residues in the CDR3. CDR3 bases: TGTGCCAGCAGCCGCGGGGCGCAGTCGATGAACACTGAAGCTTTCTTT. Protein sequence: CASSRGAQSMNTEAFF.

This clone came up a few times. The chain links TRBV5-1 to TRBJ2-2; the D gene is possibly TRBD1 (5 bases). Germline V gene sequence: CDR1 SGHRS, CDR2 YFSETQ. The length of the CDR3 is 14 residues. Trimming removed 5 bases at V and 6 bases at J, with 14 bases between. CDR3 in amino acids: CASSPGQVSGELFF. For the CDR3, the DNA is TGCGCCAGCAGTCCAGGGCAAGTATCCGGGGAGCTGTTTTTT.

The rearrangement uses TRBV5-1 and TRBJ2-3, with 7 positions matching TRBD2. CDR1 is SGHRS, CDR2 YFSETQ, per germline. The CDR3 has 15 amino acids. V dropped 4 bases and J dropped 5; count of bases not matched to a gene: 10. The CDR3 DNA follows: TGCGCCAGCAGCGAGACGGGGAGGGTAAGAGATACGCAGTATTTT. Translated, it gives CASSETGRVRDTQYF.

This clone was seen just once. This chain links TRBV9 with TRBJ2-7; TRBD1 matches 7 bases. This CDR3 contains 12 residues. Per the germline V gene, CDR1 is SGDLS and CDR2 is YYNGEE. The junction had 7 bases not matched to a gene; V was cut back by 4 bases and J by 9 bases. The CDR3 bases are TGTGCCAGCAGCCCAGAGGGGGCGGTGCAGTACTTC. Translated, it gives CASSPEGAVQYF.

On this clone itself: This sample includes further DNA sequences coding for the same CDR3. The chain joins TRBV18 to TRBJ2-3, with D maybe TRBD1 (5 bases). This CDR3 is built from 13 residues. V lost 0 bases, J lost 6 bases, and 7 bases lay in between. Germline CDR1 is KGHSH and CDR2 is LQKENI. The CDR3: CASSPPPGDTQYF. In DNA form, the CDR3 reads TGTGCCAGCTCACCACCACCAGGGGATACGCAGTATTTT.

Written as DNA, the CDR3 is TGTGCCAGCAGCCCTGGGGGGACGACTTCCTACGAGCAGTACTTC. This gives the protein CASSPGGTTSYEQYF. The chain recombines TRBV28 with TRBJ2-7; TRBD2 is a possible D gene (6 bases). Germline CDR1 is MDHEN and CDR2 is SYDVKM. Trimming left V 6 bases short and J 1 base short, with 16 bases between. The CDR3 loop spans 15 amino acids.

This clone was found many times. The chain joins TRBV24-1 to TRBJ2-1, with TRBD2 identical over 10 bases. Germline values: CDR1 KGHDR, CDR2 SFDVKD. This CDR3 has 16 amino acids. V lost 3 bases, J lost 4 bases, and 5 bases stayed unmatched. The CDR3 sequence is CATSDPLTSGYNEQFF. In DNA form, the CDR3 reads TGTGCCACCAGTGATCCACTGACTAGCGGGTACAATGAGCAGTTCTTC.

This clone was recorded at least ten times. This chain uses TRBV10-1 with TRBJ2-7; TRBD2 matches at 11 bases. Germline CDR1 is WNHNN and CDR2 is SYGVQD (reference sequence). Losses at the gene ends were 0 bases for V and 6 bases for J; bases not matched to a gene: 13. The length of the CDR3 is 18 residues. The CDR3: CASSESLSSGGPVGEQYF. The CDR3 bases are TGCGCCAGCAGTGAGTCGTTGTCTAGCGGGGGGCCGGTCGGCGAGCAGTACTTC.

The chain uses TRBV29-1 and TRBJ1-5, with 8 positions matching TRBD1. Per the germline V gene, CDR1 is SQVTM and CDR2 is ANQGSEA. V lost 1 base and J lost 7; bases outside the gene matches: 3. There are 13 residues in the CDR3. The CDR3 sequence: CSVEVGQGQPQHF. The CDR3 region has the DNA TGCAGCGTTGAAGTTGGACAGGGCCAGCCCCAGCATTTT.